These 26 T cell receptor beta chains were sequenced from one sample in a study of early T cells in non-severe SARS-CoV-2 infection. TCRdb re-analysed the 5' RACE reads in MiXCR, keeping a single row per CDR3 protein. The profile shows roughly 90,000 distinct CDR3 sequences, about 15% of them singletons. The sequenced material came from whole blood. The receptors were sampled from an adult who was a healthcare worker with PCR-confirmed SARS-CoV-2 infection or an uninfected control (not recorded which).

This clonotype was counted a few times. The chain links TRBV6-5 to TRBJ2-2; D call uncertain. CDR3 length equals 11 residues. V dropped 2 bases and J dropped 15 bases, with 10 bases sitting between them. Germline V gene sequence: CDR1 MNHEY, CDR2 SVGAGI. The CDR3 reads CASSYPPQVFF. CDR3 nucleotide sequence: TGTGCCAGCAGTTACCCGCCCCAGGTGTTTTTT.

This clonotype was detected a few times. V usage is TRBV14 and J usage is TRBJ2-1; 8 bases line up with TRBD1. Germline assignment: CDR1 SGHDN and CDR2 FVKESK. This CDR3 is 13 amino acids long. Losses at the gene ends were 6 bases for V and 7 bases for J; bases not matched to a gene: 5. As DNA, the CDR3 is TGTGCCAGCAGGCGACAGGGGTTGAATGAGCAGTTCTTC. Amino acids: CASRRQGLNEQFF. The variable domain in full, with the rest retrieved from reference TRBV14 and TRBJ2-1, is EAGVTQFPSHSVIEKGQTVTLRCDPISGHDNLYWYRRVMGKEIKFLLHFVKESKQDESGMPNNRFLAERTGGTYSTLKVQPAELEDSGVYFCASRRQGLNEQFFGPGTRLTVL.

The chain couples TRBV20-1 to TRBJ2-5, with 10 bases lining up with TRBD2. CDR3 length: 15 residues. Germline CDR1 is DFQATT and CDR2 is SNEGSKA (reference sequence). J lost 2 bases, V lost 0 bases, and 3 bases had no gene match. CDR3 residues: CSARELAGIQETQYF. The DNA of the CDR3 is TGCAGTGCTAGAGAACTAGCGGGGATACAAGAGACCCAGTACTTC.

The chain has TRBV5-1 and TRBJ1-1; D might be TRBD1 (5 bases). Germline V gene data show CDR1 as SGHRS and CDR2 as YFSETQ. The CDR3 sequence is 15 residues long. Trimming removed 7 bases at V and 0 bases at J, with 16 bases between. The CDR3 bases are TGCGCCAGCCATGGGACGGCGGAAATGAACACTGAAGCTTTCTTT. Translated, it gives CASHGTAEMNTEAFF.

This clonotype occurred a few times. The rearrangement uses TRBV5-1 and TRBJ1-1; unclear D gene. V was clipped by 0 bases and J by 0 bases, with 9 bases between them. Germline V gene data show CDR1 as SGHRS and CDR2 as YFSETQ. CDR3 size: 15 residues. The CDR3 protein is CASSLVRSMNTEAFF. CDR3 coding DNA: TGCGCCAGCAGCTTGGTACGGAGCATGAACACTGAAGCTTTCTTT.

This clonotype was observed at least ten times. The chain links TRBV11-2 to TRBJ1-2, with 7 bases lining up with TRBD1. CDR1 is SGHAT and CDR2 is FQNNGV in the germline V gene. V lost 4 bases to trimming and J lost 4 bases; unmatched junction nucleotides: 6. The CDR3 is made up of 14 amino acids. The CDR3 coding sequence is TGTGCCAGCAGCTACGACAGGGTTACCTATGGCTACACCTTC. Amino acid sequence: CASSYDRVTYGYTF.

Many counts were recorded for this clonotype. The rearrangement joins TRBV28 to TRBJ2-3, with D possibly called TRBD1 or TRBD2 (5 bases each). The V gene's germline CDR1 is MDHEN and CDR2 SYDVKM. This CDR3 region has 14 residues. The ends were cut back, 4 bases at V and 2 bases at J, with 10 bases in the middle. DNA for the CDR3: TGTGCCAGCAGTTCGGGACCAAACACAGATACGCAGTATTTT. Its translation is CASSSGPNTDTQYF.

The chain links TRBV7-9 to TRBJ1-1; no firm D call. The V end lost 1 base, the J end lost 3 bases, and 6 bases lay between the germline ends. Per the germline V gene, CDR1 is SEHNR and CDR2 is FQNEAQ (reference sequence). The length of the CDR3 is 13 residues. CDR3 amino acids: CASSLVSYTEAFF. CDR3 nucleotide sequence: TGTGCCAGCAGCTTAGTCAGTTACACTGAAGCTTTCTTT. Complete variable domain (other parts from reference TRBV7-9 and TRBJ1-1): DTGVSQNPRHKITKRGQNVTFRCDPISEHNRLYWYRQTLGQGPEFLTYFQNEAQLEKSRLLSDRFSAERPKGSFSTLEIQRTEQGDSAMYLCASSLVSYTEAFFGQGTRLTVV.

This clonotype has just one count. One end of the junction does not line up with germline, which may come from a read error. J is TRBJ1-2 and V is TRBV20-1, with 8 nucleotides matching TRBD1. This CDR3 is built from 13 residues. Germline lookup yields CDR1 DFQATT and CDR2 SNEGSKA (reference sequence). CDR3 bases: TGCAGTGGTAGAGATAGGACAGGGAATGGCTACACCTTC. Translated, it gives CSGRDRTGNGYTF.

The table lists this clonotype with many counts. An end of the junction differs from the germline gene, which may be a read error. The CDR3 DNA reads as TGTGCCAGCCTGACAGGACTAATGAAAACTGAAGCTTTCTTT. Its translation is CASLTGLMKTEAFF. The chain has TRBV12-3 or TRBV12-4 and TRBJ1-1, with a possible D match to TRBD1 (6 bases). The CDR3 extends over 14 amino acids.

This clonotype has only a few counts. The V and J genes are TRBV28 and TRBJ1-4, with D possibly being TRBD1 (6 bases). V gave up 2 bases and J gave up 7 bases, with 11 bases separating them. In germline, CDR1 is MDHEN, CDR2 SYDVKM. The CDR3 has 14 residues. The CDR3 nucleotides are TGTGCCAGCAGTTTACGGGGGGCCTCTGAAAAACTGTTTTTT. It encodes CASSLRGASEKLFF. The whole variable domain, filled in from reference TRBV28 and TRBJ1-4, reads DVKVTQSSRYLVKRTGEKVFLECVQDMDHENMFWYRQDPGLGLRLIYFSYDVKMKEKGDIPEGYSVSREKKERFSLILESASTNQTSMYLCASSLRGASEKLFFGSGTQLSVL.

This clonotype was seen more than once but under ten times. The V call is TRBV27, the J call TRBJ1-5; D unresolved. Germline V gene lookup returns CDR1 MNHEY and CDR2 SMNVEV (reference sequence). The CDR3 is 13 residues long. The V end lost 4 bases, the J end lost 0 bases, and 4 bases lay between the germline ends. The CDR3 region has the DNA TGTGCCAGCAGTTCTTATAGCAATCAGCCCCAGCATTTT. It translates to CASSSYSNQPQHF.

CDR3 amino acids: CASSTLPPYEQYF. CDR3 nucleotide sequence: TGTGCCAGTAGTACCTTACCACCCTACGAGCAGTACTTC. This chain connects TRBV19 to TRBJ2-7; D is undetermined. The CDR3 spans 13 residues. V gave up 4 bases and J gave up 2 bases, with 9 bases separating them. The germline gives CDR1 LNHDA, CDR2 SQIVND (reference sequence).

This clonotype appeared many times. The V and J genes are TRBV11-2 and TRBJ1-6, with 7 bases lining up with TRBD1. The CDR3 loop spans 19 amino acids. Germline-derived CDR1 and CDR2 are SGHAT and FQNNGV. V was pared by 3 bases and J by 0 bases, with 11 bases of the junction left unmatched. The CDR3 DNA follows: TGTGCCAGCAGCTTCGACCCGGGACAGCATAGCTCCTATAATTCACCCCTCCACTTT. Encoded protein: CASSFDPGQHSSYNSPLHF.

The chain links TRBV29-1 to TRBJ2-3; tentative D call: TRBD2 (5 bases). Germline values: CDR1 SQVTM, CDR2 ANQGSEA. The V end lost 3 bases, the J end lost 0 bases, and 10 bases lay between the germline ends. This CDR3 spans 14 amino acids. The CDR3 region is CSVEQAASTDTQYF. The CDR3 DNA reads as TGCAGCGTTGAGCAAGCGGCAAGCACAGATACGCAGTATTTT.

This clonotype was detected many times. This chain links TRBV7-2 with TRBJ1-2; D ambiguous. CDR1 is SGHTA, CDR2 FQGNSA, per germline. There are 14 residues in the CDR3. Deletions cut 0 bases from V and 4 bases from J, with 9 bases between. The CDR3 DNA is TGTGCCAGCAGCTTAGCCCCGGTGCGCTATGGCTACACCTTC. Amino acids: CASSLAPVRYGYTF.

This clonotype was observed a handful of times. V and J are TRBV20-1 and TRBJ1-1; D not certain. In germline, CDR1 is DFQATT, CDR2 SNEGSKA (reference sequence). V was trimmed by 4 bases and J by 0 bases, leaving 9 bases between them. The CDR3 runs 13 residues. The CDR3: CSATRTVNTEAFF. CDR3 nucleotide sequence: TGCAGTGCTACAAGGACGGTGAACACTGAAGCTTTCTTT.

Remarks on this clonotype: Mismatch with germline at one junction end may stem from a read error. This chain connects TRBV18 to TRBJ1-2, with D unclear. CDR3 length: 14 amino acids. Germline CDR1 KGHSH, CDR2 LQKENI. Written as DNA, the CDR3 is TGTGTCAGCTCACCAGTCGCGGCGAACTATGGCTACACCTTC. Its translation: CVSSPVAANYGYTF.

This sequence joins TRBV5-1 and TRBJ2-1; tentatively, D is TRBD1 or TRBD2 (6 bases each). The V end was cut by 1 base, the J end by 6 bases, with 14 bases between. This CDR3 comprises 15 residues. Germline-derived CDR1 and CDR2 are SGHRS and YFSETQ. The CDR3: CASSLISGAGNEQFF. CDR3 nucleotides: TGCGCCAGCAGCTTGATTTCGGGGGCCGGCAATGAGCAGTTCTTC.

There are a few counts of this clonotype. This chain joins TRBV5-1 and TRBJ1-2, with D tentatively TRBD1 (6 bases). Germline V gene data show CDR1 as SGHRS and CDR2 as YFSETQ. The CDR3 is 15 amino acids. V lost 0 bases, J lost 11 bases, and 20 bases lay in between. The CDR3 bases are TGCGCCAGCAGCTTGGCCCTTCGACAGGCCGGAGCGTACACCTTC. Residues: CASSLALRQAGAYTF.

This clonotype was counted ten times or more. Relative to the germline gene, one junction end is altered; a read error may explain this. The rearrangement links TRBV5-4 to TRBJ2-7; D is unclear. The CDR3 runs 14 residues. Germline CDR1 and CDR2: SGHNT and YYREEE (reference sequence). CDR3 nucleotides: TGTGCCAGCACCTTGAGTGGGCCCCGAGTCGAGCAGTACTTC. It codes for CASTLSGPRVEQYF.

V is TRBV5-1 and J is TRBJ2-3, with D possibly being TRBD2 (6 bases). Trimming cost V 6 bases and J 4 bases, with 12 bases left between them. CDR1 is SGHRS and CDR2 is YFSETQ in the germline V gene. CDR3 length equals 13 residues. The CDR3 DNA reads as TGCGCCAGCACCTTAGGAGGGTCAGATACGCAGTATTTT. Encoded protein: CASTLGGSDTQYF. Drawing the rest from reference TRBV5-1 and TRBJ2-3, the complete variable domain is KAGVTQTPRYLIKTRGQQVTLSCSPISGHRSVSWYQQTPGQGLQFLFEYFSETQRNKGNFPGRFSGRQFSNSRSEMNVSTLELGDSALYLCASTLGGSDTQYFGPGTRLTVL.

The CDR3 DNA follows: TGCGCCAGCAGTCAGGCGACAGGGTTGGGGCCTAACACCGGGGAGCTGTTTTTT. Amino acid sequence: CASSQATGLGPNTGELFF. The chain uses TRBV23-1 and TRBJ2-2, with 7 bases lining up with TRBD1. TRBV23-1 is noted as an ORF with a role that remains uncertain. J lost 2 bases, V lost 3 bases, and 12 bases had no gene match. This CDR3 has 18 residues.

This clonotype has just a few counts. The chain carries TRBV7-9 and TRBJ1-4; no clear D gene. This CDR3 comprises 12 residues. Germline V gene sequence: CDR1 SEHNR, CDR2 FQNEAQ (reference sequence). The V and J ends lost 4 bases and 14 bases respectively, with 14 bases between them. The CDR3 DNA reads TGTGCCAGCAGCTCTGACCGTGGCCGTCTGTTTTTT. It is translated as CASSSDRGRLFF.

The sample holds a few counts of this clonotype. The V and J genes are TRBV6-5 and TRBJ1-6, with 8 bases fitting TRBD1. Germline V gives CDR1 MNHEY, CDR2 SVGAGI. The CDR3 has 15 residues. V lost 5 bases to trimming and J lost 9 bases; unmatched junction nucleotides: 9. The CDR3 nucleotides read TGTGCCAGCAGTCGTAGCATCAGGGGGCCTTCACCCCTCCACTTT. Translated, it gives CASSRSIRGPSPLHF.

This clonotype was observed a handful of times. The DNA for the CDR3 is TGCAGCGTTGTAGAGACGACAGGGCAACCCCTCCACTTT. Residues: CSVVETTGQPLHF. The rearrangement links TRBV29-1 to TRBJ1-6; 7 bases line up with TRBD1. The V gene's germline CDR1 is SQVTM and CDR2 ANQGSEA. V lost 4 bases, J lost 12 bases, and 9 bases stayed unmatched. This CDR3 contains 13 residues.